The 9 T cell receptor beta chains reported below all come from one sample, sequenced in a study of blood T cell repertoires in COVID-19. Here immunoSEQ multiplex PCR was the method, and the copy in TCRdb shows in-frame clones only, minus some. The sample has roughly 300,000 clones, approximately 91% seen once. Material: peripheral blood. The receptor source for this set is a woman in her twenties or thirties with COVID-19, enrolled during active disease.

The gene calls are TRBV27 and TRBJ2-7; TRBD2 might be the D (5 bases). The V end lost 4 bases, the J end lost 7 bases, and 17 bases lay between the germline ends. Looked up from germline, CDR1 is MNHEY and CDR2 is SMNVEV (reference sequence). This CDR3 comprises 14 residues. This chain's CDR3 is CASSYGLGPSEQYF. DNA for the CDR3: TGTGCCAGCAGTTACGGACTGGGCCCCTCTGAGCAGTACTTC.

The chain joins TRBV2 to TRBJ2-3; no definite D call. Germline V gives CDR1 SNHLY, CDR2 FYNNEI. Trimming cost V 6 bases and J 0 bases, with 34 bases left between them. This CDR3 comprises 22 residues. The CDR3 reads CASSQTRSLTGLRSTSTDTQYF. The DNA of the CDR3 is TGTGCCAGCAGCCAGACCAGAAGCCTCACCGGGTTGAGGAGTACTAGCACAGATACGCAGTATTTT. Combining the CDR3 with reference TRBV2 and TRBJ2-3 gives the whole variable domain EPEVTQTPSHQVTQMGQEVILRCVPISNHLYFYWYRQILGQKVEFLVSFYNNEISEKSEIFDDQFSVERPDGSNFTLKIRSTKLEDSAMYFCASSQTRSLTGLRSTSTDTQYFGPGTRLTVL.

This rearrangement joins TRBV4-2 to TRBJ2-5; 11 bases match TRBD2. V lost 1 base, J lost 4 bases, and 8 bases stayed unmatched. CDR1 and CDR2 (germline): LGHNA, YNFKEQ. The CDR3 extends over 17 amino acids. CDR3 DNA: TGTGCCAGCAGCCAAGTGTTACTAGCGGGAGTCCCAGAGACCCAGTACTTC. Its protein product is CASSQVLLAGVPETQYF.

In its sample, this clone was seen a few times. This chain links TRBV10-1 with TRBJ1-2; 7 nucleotides agree with TRBD1. CDR1 and CDR2 (germline): WNHNN, SYGVQD (reference sequence). J was trimmed by 10 bases and V by 0 bases; bases with no gene match: 8. The CDR3 runs 14 residues. CDR3 nucleotide sequence: TGCGCCAGCAGTGAGTCGTTACAGGGGAAAGTCTACACCTTC. It specifies CASSESLQGKVYTF.

This clone appeared a few times. The chain has TRBV28 and TRBJ1-5, with 12 bases matching TRBD1. Germline trimming cut 5 bases from V and 1 base from J; bases unmatched to any gene: 6. Germline CDR1 MDHEN, CDR2 SYDVKM. The CDR3 runs 17 residues. The CDR3 reads CASSPGDRGLSNQPQHF. DNA for the CDR3: TGTGCCAGCAGTCCCGGGGACAGGGGGCTAAGCAATCAGCCCCAGCATTTT.

The J gene is TRBJ2-1, the V gene TRBV6-5; TRBD2 is a possible D gene (6 bases). This CDR3 region has 16 residues. V dropped 0 bases and J dropped 3 bases, with 12 bases sitting between them. Germline V gives CDR1 MNHEY, CDR2 SVGAGI. CDR3 protein: CASSYSMAGSYNEQFF. CDR3 nucleotide sequence: TGTGCCAGCAGTTACTCGATGGCGGGAAGCTACAATGAGCAGTTCTTC.

This clone has just one count. V and J are TRBV2 and TRBJ2-5, with 7 positions matching TRBD2. CDR3 length equals 16 residues. CDR1 is SNHLY, CDR2 FYNNEI, per germline. V shed 7 bases and J 5 bases; nucleotides not matched to a gene: 16. The CDR3 nucleotides are TGTGCCAGCACCCGCGCGGGAGACCGAGCCGGGGAGACCCAGTACTTC. Protein sequence: CASTRAGDRAGETQYF.

V is TRBV9 and J is TRBJ2-3; 10 bases fit TRBD2. CDR3 length: 15 residues. V dropped 3 bases and J dropped 3; count of bases not matched to a gene: 4. Germline CDR1 and CDR2: SGDLS and YYNGEE. CDR3 sequence: CASSGTSGTTDTQYF. In nucleotides, the CDR3 is TGTGCCAGCAGCGGCACTAGCGGGACGACAGATACGCAGTATTTT.

V usage is TRBV29-1 and J usage is TRBJ1-3; the match to TRBD1 covers 9 bases. The trim removed 4 bases at V and 2 bases at J, leaving 6 bases unmatched. There are 15 residues in the CDR3. Per the germline V gene, CDR1 is SQVTM and CDR2 is ANQGSEA. CDR3 sequence reads: CSVGGGTGTGNTIYF. The CDR3 DNA follows: TGCAGCGTTGGTGGTGGGACAGGGACTGGAAACACCATATATTTT.